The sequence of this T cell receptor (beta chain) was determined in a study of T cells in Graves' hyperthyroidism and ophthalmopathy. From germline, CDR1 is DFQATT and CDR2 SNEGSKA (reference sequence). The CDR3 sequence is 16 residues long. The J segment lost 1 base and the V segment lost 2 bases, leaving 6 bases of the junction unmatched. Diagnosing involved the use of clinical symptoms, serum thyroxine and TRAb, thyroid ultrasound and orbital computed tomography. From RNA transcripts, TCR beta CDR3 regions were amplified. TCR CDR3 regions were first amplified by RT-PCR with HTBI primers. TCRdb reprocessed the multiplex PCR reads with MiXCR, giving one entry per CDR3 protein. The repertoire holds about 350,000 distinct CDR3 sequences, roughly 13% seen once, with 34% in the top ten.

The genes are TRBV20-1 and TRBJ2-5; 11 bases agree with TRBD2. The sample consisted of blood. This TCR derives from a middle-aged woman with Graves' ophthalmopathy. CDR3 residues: CSARSGTSGSQETQYF. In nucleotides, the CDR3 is TGCAGTGCTAGATCCGGGACTAGCGGAAGCCAAGAGACCCAGTACTTC.